This TCR beta chain was captured by sequencing in a study of blood T cell repertoires in COVID-19. The overall study: Samples representing acute and convalescent COVID-19 were sourced from the United States, Italy and Spain. PBMCs, B-cell-depleted T cells, or T cells were the source of the cDNA or gDNA that made up the material.

Looked up from germline, CDR1 is LGHDT and CDR2 is YNNKEL (reference sequence). This CDR3 has 14 residues. The trim removed 4 bases at V and 5 bases at J, leaving 5 bases unmatched. Methods used by the authors: Counts of nucleated cells, estimated from reference gene primer amplification, were obtained. Profiling relied on immunoSEQ multiplex PCR, and the TCRdb table lists in-frame clones only, not all of them. V and J calls and clone size are given by that table; D and trimming were obtained from the DNA. The repertoire holds about 92,000 clones, with around three quarters as singletons. The TCR was taken from a man aged 50-60 years who had recovered from COVID-19. Sequences were obtained from peripheral blood. The rearrangement links TRBV3-1 (or the pseudogene TRBV3-2) to TRBJ2-1, with 7 bases identical to TRBD1. This CDR3 reads CASSRQGRNNEQFF. The CDR3 nucleotides read TGTGCCAGCAGCCGACAGGGTAGAAACAATGAGCAGTTCTTC.